This is a list of T cell receptor beta chains from one sample in a study of blood T cells in healthy people across ages. A single record per CDR3 protein comes from TCRdb applying MiXCR to the 5' RACE reads. The table has 700,000 to 800,000 distinct CDR3 sequences, roughly 44% seen once. The sample comprised blood. These receptors were collected from an older woman in good health. CDR3s include the opening cysteine and the closing phenylalanine or tryptophan. D genes are given only for firm matches. Rows may omit the clone size; those that give it use once, few, many or a size class.

TRBJ1-2 15 TRBV20-1 . TRBD1 TGCAGTGCTAGGACACAGGGGGCGCCTGTGTATGGCTACACCTTC CSARTQGAPVYGYTF
TRBJ2-3 13 TRBV5-1 many . TGCGCCAGCAGCGAGCCCGGGTCAGATACGCAGTATTTT CASSEPGSDTQYF
TRBJ1-5 15 TRBV9 . TRBD1 TGTGCCAGCAGCACAGGGACAGGGGGCAGCCAGCCCCAGCATTTT CASSTGTGGSQPQHF
TRBJ2-5 16 TRBV9 few . TGTGCCAGCAGCGATAGCGTCGCCCCCCCTCAAGAGACCCAGTACTTC CASSDSVAPPQETQYF
TRBJ2-7 13 TRBV12-3/TRBV12-4 . . TGTGCCAGCAGTTCGCGGCTTCGGGACGAGCAGTACTTC CASSSRLRDEQYF
TRBJ2-1 13 TRBV4-2 many . TGTGCCAGCAGCCTCCTCGGCCGGAATGAGCAGTTCTTC CASSLLGRNEQFF
TRBJ2-5 16 TRBV7-2 . TRBD2 TGTGCCAGCAGCTTATATAGCGGGAGTGGGATAGAGACCCAGTACTTC CASSLYSGSGIETQYF
TRBJ2-1 13 TRBV20-1 . . TGCAGTGCTTTGGGGTGGGCCGACAATGAGCAGTTCTTC CSALGWADNEQFF
TRBJ2-1 15 TRBV7-3 . . TGTGCCAGCAGCCCAGTTGCGCGCGGAGGGGGTGAGCAGTTCTTC CASSPVARGGGEQFF
TRBJ2-5 16 TRBV6-6 . TRBD2 TGTGCCAGCAGCCTCCCTGCGGGGGGGGTACTTATTGAGCAGTACTTC CASSLPAGGVLIEQYF
TRBJ1-2 14 TRBV5-1 . TRBD1 TGCGCCAGCAGCTTGGACAGGGGAATGGATGGCTACACCTTC CASSLDRGMDGYTF
TRBJ2-5 12 TRBV20-1 . . TGCAGTGCTACCTTGGGGGAAGAGACCCAGTACTTC CSATLGEETQYF
TRBJ1-1 18 TRBV6-1 . TRBD1 TGTGCCAGCAGTGCCGTAGGACAGGGGAGGATTTGGAACACTGAAGCTTTCTTT CASSAVGQGRIWNTEAFF
TRBJ2-7 15 TRBV5-1 few . TGCGCCAGCAGCTTGGCCGGCAGGGCCACCTACGAGCAGTACTTC CASSLAGRATYEQYF
TRBJ2-3 14 TRBV7-2 . . TGTGCCAGCAACTTGATTCCTAGCACAGATACGCAGTATTTT CASNLIPSTDTQYF
TRBJ1-1 15 TRBV7-2 once TRBD1 TGTGCCAGCAGCTTAGTGAACAGGGGGGAGACTGAAGCTTTCTTT CASSLVNRGETEAFF
TRBJ1-1 16 TRBV12-3/TRBV12-4 few . TGTGCCAGCAGTTTATCTCGTGGGGCGCTGGGAACTGAAGCTTTCTTT CASSLSRGALGTEAFF
TRBJ2-1 15 TRBV12-3/TRBV12-4 few TRBD1 TGTGCCAGCAGTCCAGGACAGGGTTTGTACAATGAGCAGTTCTTC CASSPGQGLYNEQFF
TRBJ2-5 15 TRBV6-6 . . TGTGCCAGCAGTTACTCACAGGGGAGGACAGAGGCCCAGTACTTC CASSYSQGRTEAQYF
TRBJ2-6 16 TRBV6-6 few TRBD1 TGTGCCAGCAGTAGACAGGGTGTAACTGGGGCCAACGTCCTGACTTTC CASSRQGVTGANVLTF
TRBJ2-3 14 TRBV12-3/TRBV12-4 many . TGTGCCAGCAGCTTGAGCGGGAGCACAGATACGCAGTATTTT CASSLSGSTDTQYF
TRBJ1-1 13 TRBV14 . . TGTGCCAGCAGCCGCCTCCGGGACTTCGAAGCTTTCTTT CASSRLRDFEAFF
TRBJ2-1 14 TRBV12-3/TRBV12-4 . . TGTGCCAGCAGTGTTTTCGGGGCAGGCAAGACCCAGTTCTTC CASSVFGAGKTQFF
TRBJ1-2 13 TRBV2 . . TGTGTCAGCAGCCCGGACAGCCTCTATGGCTACACCTTC CVSSPDSLYGYTF
TRBJ1-2 15 TRBV6-2/TRBV6-3 . . TGTGCCAGCAGTCAAAACAGACTTACTAACTATGGCTACACCTTC CASSQNRLTNYGYTF
TRBJ2-1 14 TRBV20-1 few TRBD2 TGCAGTGCTAGAGATCGAGCGGGGGGGAATGAGCAGTTCTTC CSARDRAGGNEQFF
TRBJ2-1 14 TRBV2 . . TGTGCCTCGTTAAGTGGGGCGCGTCACAATGAGCAGTTCTTC CASLSGARHNEQFF
TRBJ2-3 12 TRBV25-1 . . TGTGCCAGCAGTGTTCAGACAGATACGCAGTATTTT CASSVQTDTQYF
TRBJ1-4 13 TRBV29-1 . . TGCAGTGCAGAAGGAGGGCAGGGGGAAAAACTGTTTTTT CSAEGGQGEKLFF
TRBJ1-1 15 TRBV4-2 few TRBD1 TGTGCCAGCAGCCTCACGGGACAGGGGGATACTGAAGCTTTCTTT CASSLTGQGDTEAFF
TRBJ2-1 15 TRBV7-2 . . TGTACCAGCAGCTCCGCGGGACTTTTCCAAGAGACCCAGTTCTTC CTSSSAGLFQETQFF
TRBJ2-1 16 TRBV11-2 . . TGTGCCAGCAGCTTAGGACAGGTTATTTTCGGAGAGACCCAGTTCTTC CASSLGQVIFGETQFF
TRBJ2-7 16 TRBV20-1 . TRBD2 TGCAGTGCTAGAGATCCCCTAGCGGGGGGAATATACGAGCAGTACTTC CSARDPLAGGIYEQYF
TRBJ1-5 14 TRBV12-3/TRBV12-4 few TRBD1 TGTGCCAGCAGTTTAAGACAGGGAGAATCGCCCCAGCATTTT CASSLRQGESPQHF
TRBJ2-1 14 TRBV3-1 . . TGTGCCGGCAGTAGCGTTGGCGGATACAATGGGCAGTTCTTC CAGSSVGGYNGQFF
TRBJ2-3 15 TRBV2 few . TGTGCCAGCAATTACGAGGGCACCCTCACAGATACGCAGTATTTT CASNYEGTLTDTQYF
TRBJ2-5 14 TRBV24-1 . TRBD2 TGTGCCACCAGTGATCGAGCGGGGTTTGAGACCCAGTACTTC CATSDRAGFETQYF
TRBJ1-2 16 TRBV7-3 many TRBD1 TGTGCCAGCAGCCTGCGGGGAGGACAGGGGGCATATGGCTACACCTTC CASSLRGGQGAYGYTF
TRBJ1-2 15 TRBV28 . . TGTGCCAGCAGTTTCCCCCAAAGACGTGCGTATGGCTACACCTTC CASSFPQRRAYGYTF
TRBJ2-5 14 TRBV24-1 . . TGTGCCACCAGTGACCCGGGACGGCAAGAGACCCAGTACTTC CATSDPGRQETQYF
TRBJ1-1 13 TRBV7-2 many . TGTGCCAGCAGTATGGGGCCGAACACTGAAGCTTTCTTT CASSMGPNTEAFF
TRBJ1-5 14 TRBV3-1 . . TGTGCCAGCAGTCAACGGGCCCAGAATCAGCCCCAGCATTTT CASSQRAQNQPQHF
TRBJ2-7 14 TRBV5-1 . . TGCGCCAGCAGCTTGGAGCTAGCTACCAATGAGCAGTACTTC CASSLELATNEQYF
TRBJ2-1 12 TRBV13 many TRBD1 TGTGCCAGCAGCTTAGAGGGGGCTGAGCAGTTCTTC CASSLEGAEQFF
TRBJ2-3 18 TRBV27 . TRBD2 TGTGCCAGCAGTGCCACCTCCATAGCGGGAAGGAGCACAGATACGCAGTATTTT CASSATSIAGRSTDTQYF
TRBJ1-6 15 TRBV6-6 . . TGTGCCAGCAGTTACTCGATAGCCTATAATTCACCCCTCCACTTT CASSYSIAYNSPLHF
TRBJ2-1 16 TRBV7-2 few TRBD1 TGTGCCAGCAGCGTCTACCGGGACAGGATATACAATGAGCAGTTCTTC CASSVYRDRIYNEQFF